One sample yielded the 27 T cell receptor beta chains listed below, sequenced in a study of cytomegalovirus exposure and HLA in healthy donors. The PCR ran on 60 Vbeta and 13 Jbeta primers. The repertoire was sequenced with immunoSEQ multiplex PCR; TCRdb's copy has only in-frame clones and lacks some. Here the sample spans around 120,000 clones, 75% to 90% being singletons. Sequencing was performed on PBMCs. These receptors came from a female donor in good health and CMV-seropositive.

V is TRBV11-3 and J is TRBJ2-1, with 7 bases matching TRBD1. The CDR3 length is 13 residues. The V gene's germline CDR1 is SGHNT and CDR2 YENEEA. The V gene end was trimmed by 6 bases and the J gene end by 9 bases; junction bases not matched to a gene: 8. The CDR3 sequence: CASSGTDGSEQFF. CDR3 nucleotides: TGTGCCAGCAGTGGGACAGACGGTAGTGAGCAGTTCTTC. Complete variable domain (other parts from reference TRBV11-3 and TRBJ2-1): EAGVVQSPRYKIIEKKQPVAFWCNPISGHNTLYWYLQNLGQGPELLIRYENEEAVDDSQLPKDRFSAERLKGVDSTLKIQPAELGDSAVYLCASSGTDGSEQFFGPGTRLTVL.

The chain joins TRBV27 to TRBJ1-4, with 8 bases identical to TRBD1. After removal of 3 bases from V and 8 bases from J, the junction contained 11 bases not matched to a gene. Germline lookup yields CDR1 MNHEY and CDR2 SMNVEV (reference sequence). This CDR3 has 16 amino acids. Here the CDR3 DNA reads TGTGCCAGCAGTTTCGGACAGGGCCAGACGAGGGAAAAACTGTTTTTT. Translation: CASSFGQGQTREKLFF.

This chain links TRBV7-2 with TRBJ2-2, with D possibly being TRBD2 (6 bases). The CDR3 is 15 amino acids. CDR1 is SGHTA, CDR2 FQGNSA, per germline. V lost 3 bases, J lost 6 bases, and 14 bases lay in between. The CDR3 DNA is TGTGCCAGCAGCTTGGGGGGAGTCGTCTCCGGGGAGCTGTTTTTT. This codes for CASSLGGVVSGELFF.

J is TRBJ2-1 and V is TRBV6-1, with TRBD2 matching 12 bases. The ends lost 2 bases at V and 0 bases at J; junction bases unmatched: 5. From germline, CDR1 is MNHNS and CDR2 SASEGT. The CDR3 has 18 residues. The CDR3 region is CASSELAGGTSSYNEQFF. CDR3 in DNA: TGTGCCAGCAGTGAACTAGCGGGGGGGACTAGCTCCTACAATGAGCAGTTCTTC.

This clone was picked up a small number of times. This chain uses TRBV5-1 with TRBJ2-1; TRBD2 matches 12 bases. V lost 3 bases and J lost 9; bases outside the gene matches: 1. CDR3 size: 13 residues. Germline CDR1 reads SGHRS; CDR2 reads YFSETQ. For the CDR3, the DNA is TGCGCCAGCAGCTCGGGACTAGCGGGTGAGCAGTTCTTC. Its translation: CASSSGLAGEQFF. Together with reference TRBV5-1 and TRBJ2-1, the CDR3 gives the full variable domain: KAGVTQTPRYLIKTRGQQVTLSCSPISGHRSVSWYQQTPGQGLQFLFEYFSETQRNKGNFPGRFSGRQFSNSRSEMNVSTLELGDSALYLCASSSGLAGEQFFGPGTRLTVL.

The chain combines TRBV30 with TRBJ1-1; TRBD1 is a possible D gene (6 bases). Deletions cut 0 bases from V and 0 bases from J, with 17 bases between. The germline CDR1 and CDR2 sequences are GTSNPN and SVGIG (reference sequence). The CDR3 contains 17 residues. The CDR3 DNA sequence: TGTGCCTGGAGTGTACCCTATTCCGGGACACTGAACACTGAAGCTTTCTTT. The encoded protein is CAWSVPYSGTLNTEAFF.

The chain has TRBV5-1 and TRBJ2-1, with TRBD2 identical over 11 bases. Germline V lookup: CDR1 SGHRS, CDR2 YFSETQ. The V and J ends lost 0 bases and 9 bases, in that order; junction bases with no gene match: 8. The CDR3 spans 16 residues. The CDR3 DNA reads TGCGCCAGCAGCTTGGGAGTAGCGGGGGGGTCAGGTGAGCAGTTCTTC. This gives the protein CASSLGVAGGSGEQFF.

The chain recombines TRBV11-2 with TRBJ2-1; possibly TRBD2 for D (7 bases). The germline gives CDR1 SGHAT, CDR2 FQNNGV. Trimming left V 8 bases short and J 3 bases short, with 11 bases between. This CDR3 region has 13 residues. The CDR3 DNA reads as TGTGCCAGCGGGGGGGCAATCTACAATGAGCAGTTCTTC. Translating it yields CASGGAIYNEQFF.

V is TRBV6-1 and J is TRBJ1-1; D perhaps matches TRBD1 (5 bases). The V and J ends lost 0 bases and 1 base respectively, with 21 bases between them. The CDR3 has 19 residues. CDR1 and CDR2 (germline): MNHNS, SASEGT. CDR3 nucleotides: TGTGCCAGCAGTGAAGCCCGTCCACACGAAAGGGGTAGGAACACTGAAGCTTTCTTT. Residues: CASSEARPHERGRNTEAFF.

This chain links TRBV7-8 with TRBJ1-5; TRBD1 matches at 7 bases. Germline values: CDR1 SGHVS, CDR2 FQNEAQ. Trimming removed 1 base from V and 0 bases from J; junction bases left unmatched: 6. The CDR3 spans 17 residues. This CDR3 is CASSLGGQRNSNQPQHF. The DNA of the CDR3 is TGTGCCAGCAGCTTAGGGGGACAGCGCAATAGCAATCAGCCCCAGCATTTT. The full variable domain, completed using reference TRBV7-8 and TRBJ1-5, is GAGVSQSPRYKVAKRGQDVALRCDPISGHVSLFWYQQALGQGPEFLTYFQNEAQLDKSGLPSDRFFAERPEGSVSTLKIQRTQQEDSAVYLCASSLGGQRNSNQPQHFGDGTRLSIL.

This clone occurred once. This chain uses TRBV27 with TRBJ2-2; possibly TRBD2 for D (5 bases). Germline CDR1 reads MNHEY; CDR2 reads SMNVEV (reference sequence). V dropped 3 bases and J dropped 4 bases, with 9 bases sitting between them. This CDR3 spans 14 amino acids. CDR3 in DNA: TGTGCCAGCAGTTTTAGCGTCGGCACCGGGGAGCTGTTTTTT. It is translated as CASSFSVGTGELFF.

The rearrangement joins TRBV7-8 to TRBJ2-7, with D possibly matching TRBD1 (5 bases). The ends were cut back, 0 bases at V and 0 bases at J, with 15 bases in the middle. This CDR3 region has 17 residues. Looked up from germline, CDR1 is SGHVS and CDR2 is FQNEAQ. CDR3 in amino acids: CASSLAPWGSSSYEQYF. CDR3 coding DNA: TGTGCCAGCAGCTTAGCGCCCTGGGGCTCGAGCTCCTACGAGCAGTACTTC.

The chain employs TRBV5-1 and TRBJ2-1; 8 nucleotides agree with TRBD2. CDR1 is SGHRS, CDR2 YFSETQ, per germline. This CDR3 has 14 residues. V shed 0 bases, J shed 7 bases, and the junction held 3 bases outside the gene matches. DNA of the CDR3: TGCGCCAGCAGCTTGGCGGGGGGGCCGAATGAGCAGTTCTTC. Translation: CASSLAGGPNEQFF.

V usage is TRBV25-1 and J usage is TRBJ1-2; TRBD1 is a possible D gene (6 bases). Germline CDR1 reads MGHDK; CDR2 reads SYGVNS. The CDR3 consists of 16 residues. Trimming shortened V by 6 bases and J by 2 bases, and 19 bases separated the two germline ends. For the CDR3, the DNA is TGTGCCAGCAGCCCCCTCCCGGGACAATCCAACTATGGCTACACCTTC. It is translated as CASSPLPGQSNYGYTF.

A note on this clone: A junction boundary mismatches the germline segment, possibly from a read error. The gene calls are TRBV6-5 and TRBJ1-1; no firm D call. Per germline, CDR1 MNHEY and CDR2 SVGAGI. The CDR3 runs to 13 residues. The DNA of the CDR3 is TGTGCCATCAGTCGAGGAGAGAACACTGAAGCTTTCTTT. Its translation: CAISRGENTEAFF.

The CDR3 loop is CAWSLTGGSGNTIYF. Written as DNA, the CDR3 is TGTGCCTGGAGCCTCACGGGGGGTTCTGGAAACACCATATATTTT. The rearrangement uses TRBV30 and TRBJ1-3; D is possibly TRBD1 (5 bases). V was trimmed by 3 bases and J by 1 base, leaving 13 bases between them. The CDR3 extends over 15 amino acids. Germline V gene sequence: CDR1 GTSNPN, CDR2 SVGIG (reference sequence).

The chain has TRBV6-6 and TRBJ1-4, with 7 bases that match TRBD1. The CDR3 loop spans 14 amino acids. CDR1 is MNHNY, CDR2 SVGAGI, per germline (reference sequence). Trimming removed 6 bases from V and 3 bases from J; junction bases left unmatched: 4. The CDR3: CASRAGTANEKLFF. The CDR3 nucleotides are TGTGCCAGCAGGGCAGGGACAGCTAATGAAAAACTGTTTTTT.

The chain employs TRBV4-1 and TRBJ2-7; TRBD1 matches 8 bases. The CDR3 is made up of 17 amino acids. J lost 3 bases, V lost 0 bases, and 10 bases had no gene match. From germline, CDR1 is MGHRA and CDR2 YSYEKL. The CDR3 nucleotides read TGCGCCAGCAGCCAAGATGACCGGACAGGGTTCGTCTACGAGCAGTACTTC. Translated: CASSQDDRTGFVYEQYF.

This clone was seen only a few times. The genes are TRBV10-1 and TRBJ1-6; D not resolved. The CDR3 covers 12 residues. Germline V CDR1 and CDR2: WNHNN, SYGVQD (reference sequence). Trimming pared 3 bases from V and 6 bases from J, leaving 3 bases between. For the CDR3, the DNA is TGCGCCAGCAGTGATCTTAATTCACCCCTCCACTTT. This gives the protein CASSDLNSPLHF.

This chain connects TRBV7-2 to TRBJ2-3; no firm D call. CDR3 length: 14 residues. V lost 1 base and J 3 bases, leaving 8 bases between the germline ends. Germline lookup yields CDR1 SGHTA and CDR2 FQGNSA. In DNA form, the CDR3 reads TGTGCCAGCAGCTTAGGCCTGAGGACAGATACGCAGTATTTT. Its translation is CASSLGLRTDTQYF. Full variable domain (outside the CDR3, taken from reference TRBV7-2 and TRBJ2-3): GAGVSQSPSNKVTEKGKDVELRCDPISGHTALYWYRQSLGQGLEFLIYFQGNSAPDKSGLPSDRFSAERTGGSVSTLTIQRTQQEDSAVYLCASSLGLRTDTQYFGPGTRLTVL.

This chain links TRBV6-5 with TRBJ1-6; a weak D match, TRBD1 (6 bases). Per the germline V gene, CDR1 is MNHEY and CDR2 is SVGAGI. The V end was cut by 2 bases, the J end by 8 bases, with 13 bases between. This CDR3 spans 15 amino acids. The CDR3: CASSYRGGYHSPLHF. The CDR3 DNA reads as TGTGCCAGCAGTTACAGGGGGGGTTATCATTCACCCCTCCACTTT.

This clone was counted only a few times. The rearrangement uses TRBV19 and TRBJ1-2; D may be TRBD1 (6 bases). The V gene lost 9 bases and the J gene lost 5 bases, with 16 bases spanning the gap. Germline V CDR1 and CDR2: LNHDA, SQIVND (reference sequence). There are 13 residues in the CDR3. For the CDR3, the DNA is TGTGCCAGCCAGGACAGCGGTCGGTATGGCTACACCTTC. Protein product: CASQDSGRYGYTF.

V and J are TRBV29-1 and TRBJ2-1, with unresolved D. V lost 6 bases and J 4 bases, leaving 13 bases between the germline ends. The CDR3 is made up of 13 amino acids. Germline CDR1 is SQVTM and CDR2 is ANQGSEA. Here the CDR3 DNA reads TGCAGCGTCGCGACTGGCGGATACAATGAGCAGTTCTTC. As protein: CSVATGGYNEQFF.

The chain is built from TRBV7-2 and TRBJ2-7; 12 bases match TRBD2. This CDR3 contains 15 residues. Germline lookup yields CDR1 SGHTA and CDR2 FQGNSA. V was clipped by 5 bases and J by 4 bases; unmatched bases: 6. CDR3 DNA: TGTGCCAGCAGCCTTACTAGCGGGGGGCGATACGAGCAGTACTTC. Translated, it gives CASSLTSGGRYEQYF. Together with reference TRBV7-2 and TRBJ2-7, the CDR3 gives the full variable domain: GAGVSQSPSNKVTEKGKDVELRCDPISGHTALYWYRQSLGQGLEFLIYFQGNSAPDKSGLPSDRFSAERTGGSVSTLTIQRTQQEDSAVYLCASSLTSGGRYEQYFGPGTRLTVT.

The CDR3 DNA is TGTGCCAGCAGCGCCGGGGACAGAGGGCTTGAAAAACTGTTTTTT. This gives the protein CASSAGDRGLEKLFF. This rearrangement joins TRBV9 to TRBJ1-4; TRBD1 agrees at 7 bases. The CDR3 has 15 residues. V was clipped by 3 bases and J by 7 bases; unmatched bases: 9. Germline V gives CDR1 SGDLS, CDR2 YYNGEE.

V and J are TRBV11-1 and TRBJ2-5; D gene unclear. CDR3 length: 12 residues. V shed 5 bases and J shed 3 bases, with 7 bases lying between them. Germline loops: CDR1 SGHAT, CDR2 FQDESV (reference sequence). CDR3 DNA sequence: TGTGCCAGCAGCCGAGAGGAAGAGACCCAGTACTTC. Translated: CASSREEETQYF.

The chain is built from TRBV19 and TRBJ1-2; tentative D call: TRBD1 (6 bases). Germline CDR1 LNHDA, CDR2 SQIVND (reference sequence). V was trimmed by 6 bases and J by 4 bases, leaving 18 bases between them. The CDR3 contains 15 residues. Here the CDR3 reads CASSKGRQASYGYTF. CDR3 nucleotides: TGTGCCAGTAGCAAAGGGAGACAGGCTTCCTATGGCTACACCTTC.